This TCR beta chain comes out of a study of shared clonotypes between healthy human individuals. About the study: Per donor, CD8 memory used one plate, CD8 naive used two, CD4 memory used three and CD4 naive used three.

Sequencing was performed with immunoSEQ multiplex PCR; in TCRdb, only in-frame clones are kept and a portion is missing. Of more than 1 million clones in the sample, about four fifths were seen once. On this clone itself: The antigen remains undetermined.

Whole-study findings and limits: Sharing across four donors was highest in naive CD4 (about 5%) and lowest in memory CD8 (roughly 0.4%).

This CDR3 has 12 residues. Germline V gene lookup returns CDR1 LNHDA and CDR2 SQIVND (reference sequence). V was trimmed by 3 bases and J by 1 base, leaving 3 bases between them. The rearrangement joins TRBV19 to TRBJ2-5; D unclear. Specimen: memory CD4+ T cells from PBMCs. The subset: CD45RA-negative fraction. The origin of this receptor is a man between 18 and 35 years old in good health. Some clones in this sample may be carry-over from other donors' samples. Here the CDR3 DNA reads TGTGCCAGTAGTATGGCCCAAGAGACCCAGTACTTC. This encodes CASSMAQETQYF.